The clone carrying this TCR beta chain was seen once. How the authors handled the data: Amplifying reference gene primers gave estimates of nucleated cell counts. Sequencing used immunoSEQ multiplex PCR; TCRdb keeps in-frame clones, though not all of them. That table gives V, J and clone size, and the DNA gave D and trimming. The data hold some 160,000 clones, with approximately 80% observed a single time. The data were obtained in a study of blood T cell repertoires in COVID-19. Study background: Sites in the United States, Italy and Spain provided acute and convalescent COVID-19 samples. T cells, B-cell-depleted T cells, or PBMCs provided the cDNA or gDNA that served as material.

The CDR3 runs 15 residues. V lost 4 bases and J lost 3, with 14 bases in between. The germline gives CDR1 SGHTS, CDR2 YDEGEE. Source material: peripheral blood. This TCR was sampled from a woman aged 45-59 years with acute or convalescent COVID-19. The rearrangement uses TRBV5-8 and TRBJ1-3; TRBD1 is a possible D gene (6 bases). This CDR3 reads CASSHTPDSGNTIYF. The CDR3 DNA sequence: TGTGCCAGCAGCCACACCCCGGACAGTGGAAACACCATATATTTT. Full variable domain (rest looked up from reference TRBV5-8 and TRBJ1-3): EAGVTQSPTHLIKTRGQQATLRCSPISGHTSVYWYQQALGLGLQFLLWYDEGEERNRGNFPPRFSGRQFPNYSSELNVNALELEDSALYLCASSHTPDSGNTIYFGEGSWLTVV.